This is a list of T cell receptor beta chains from one sample in a study of blood T cell repertoires in COVID-19. Sequencing was performed with immunoSEQ multiplex PCR; in TCRdb, only in-frame clones are kept and a portion is missing. The sample lists roughly 260,000 clones, around 82% occurring once. The sample taken for sequencing was peripheral blood. Source of these receptors: a woman under 30 with acute or convalescent COVID-19. Each CDR3 is given with its conserved first and last residue. A D gene is named only where the DNA matches it firmly. Clone size, where shown, is once, few, many, or a class for clones that have expanded.

CASSLEGEHYGYTF	TGCGCCAGCAGCTTGGAGGGGGAGCACTATGGCTACACCTTC	TRBV5-1	NA	TRBJ1-2	medium-sized
CASSAQGQGVSEQYF	TGTGCCAGCAGCGCCCAAGGACAGGGGGTTTCAGAGCAGTACTTC	TRBV9	TRBD1	TRBJ2-7	NA
CASSLLSTTNEKLFF	TGTGCCAGCTCTTTGCTGAGTACAACTAATGAAAAACTGTTTTTT	TRBV7-9	NA	TRBJ1-4	NA
CASSYSSGNYNEQFF	TGTGCCAGCAGTTACTCTAGCGGGAACTACAATGAGCAGTTCTTC	TRBV6-2/TRBV6-3	TRBD2	TRBJ2-1	NA
CASSLKGQPIIIAKNIQYF	TGTGCCAGCAGCTTAAAGGGACAGCCGATTATTATAGCCAAAAACATTCAGTACTTC	TRBV5-5	TRBD1	TRBJ2-4	NA
CASMLDSPQPQYF	TGTGCCAGCATGCTGGACAGTCCACAACCACAGTACTTC	TRBV2	NA	TRBJ2-7	NA
CASSLDVGQERGYTF	TGCGCCAGCAGCCTGGACGTGGGACAGGAGCGTGGCTACACCTTC	TRBV5-1	TRBD1	TRBJ1-2	NA
CASSFSSGRVGEQFF	TGTGCCAGCAGTTTTTCTAGCGGGAGGGTGGGTGAGCAGTTCTTC	TRBV28	TRBD2	TRBJ2-1	NA
CASSLQGSGNTIYF	TGCGCCAGCAGCTTGCAGGGTTCCGGAAACACCATATATTTT	TRBV5-1	NA	TRBJ1-3	NA
CASSYNLGGSRGFTEAFF	TGTGCCAGCAGCTATAACCTCGGGGGAAGCCGGGGCTTCACTGAAGCTTTCTTT	TRBV7-2	NA	TRBJ1-1	NA
CASSSRDSGTGELFF	TGTGCCAGCAGCTCCCGGGACAGTGGGACCGGGGAGCTGTTTTTT	TRBV7-9	TRBD1	TRBJ2-2	once
CASSEIRTGETQYF	TGCGCCAGCAGCGAAATCCGGACAGGCGAGACCCAGTACTTC	TRBV5-1	TRBD1	TRBJ2-5	NA
CASSSTGSTDTQYF	TGTGCCAGCAGTTCGACAGGGAGCACAGATACGCAGTATTTT	TRBV28	TRBD1	TRBJ2-3	few
CASSYDRANQPQHF	TGTGCCAGCAGTTACGACAGGGCAAATCAGCCCCAGCATTTT	TRBV6-6	TRBD1	TRBJ1-5	NA
CASSPRRERNSPLHF	TGTGCCAGCTCACCTCGCAGGGAAAGAAATTCACCCCTCCACTTT	TRBV18	NA	TRBJ1-6	few
CASSGNRGNNQPQHF	TGTGCCAGTAGTGGCAACAGGGGGAACAATCAGCCCCAGCATTTT	TRBV19	TRBD1	TRBJ1-5	NA
CASSEKLGQGNEQYF	TGTGCCAGCAGTGAAAAATTGGGACAGGGAAACGAGCAGTACTTC	TRBV25-1	TRBD1	TRBJ2-7	NA
CASSTGGHGADTQYF	TGTGCCAGCAGTACAGGGGGCCACGGTGCAGATACGCAGTATTTT	TRBV6-5	TRBD1	TRBJ2-3	NA
CAPCQQVFRNQTAGYNEQFF	TGTGCCCCGTGCCAGCAAGTCTTCCGAAACCAGACAGCGGGATACAATGAGCAGTTCTTC	TRBV3-1/TRBV3-2	TRBD2	TRBJ2-1	NA
CASSLGDQAGADTQYF	TGTGCCAGCAGCTTAGGGGACCAAGCGGGGGCAGATACGCAGTATTTT	TRBV11-3	TRBD2	TRBJ2-3	NA
CASSYSLASVGEQFF	TGTGCCAGCAGTTACTCGCTAGCTAGCGTAGGTGAGCAGTTCTTC	TRBV6-5	NA	TRBJ2-1	NA
CASSTYTDTQYF	TGTGCCAGCAGCACATACACAGATACGCAGTATTTT	TRBV7-2	NA	TRBJ2-3	once
CASYSSGSSYNEQFF	TGTGCCAGCTATTCTAGCGGGAGCTCCTACAATGAGCAGTTCTTC	TRBV28	TRBD2	TRBJ2-1	NA
CASSLPRPNQETQYF	TGCGCCAGCAGCTTGCCCCGCCCTAACCAAGAGACCCAGTACTTC	TRBV5-1	NA	TRBJ2-5	NA
CATSDLQGTEAFF	TGTGCCACCAGTGACCTTCAGGGCACTGAAGCTTTCTTT	TRBV24-1	NA	TRBJ1-1	few
CASSYAASGSYEQYF	TGTGCCAGCAGTTACGCGGCTAGCGGGAGCTACGAGCAGTACTTC	TRBV6-5	TRBD2	TRBJ2-7	once
CSGYEQGMAEAFF	TGCAGCGGGTACGAACAGGGGATGGCTGAAGCTTTCTTT	TRBV29-1	TRBD1	TRBJ1-1	NA
CAISDKGTGPYEQYF	TGTGCCATCAGTGATAAAGGGACAGGCCCCTACGAGCAGTACTTC	TRBV10-3	TRBD1	TRBJ2-7	NA
CASNEAINNEQFF	TGTGCCAGCAACGAAGCTATAAACAATGAGCAGTTCTTC	TRBV6-6	NA	TRBJ2-1	NA
CASSLGGNEKLFF	TGTGCCAGCAGCTTAGGAGGAAATGAAAAACTGTTTTTT	TRBV11-2	NA	TRBJ1-4	NA
CASSYSIRLVSFSEQFF	TGTGCCAGCAGTTACTCGATAAGACTAGTATCATTTAGTGAGCAGTTCTTC	TRBV6-2/TRBV6-3	NA	TRBJ2-1	NA
CASSQNPGQGQETQYF	TGTGCCAGCAGCCAAAACCCCGGACAGGGTCAAGAGACCCAGTACTTC	TRBV4-2	TRBD1	TRBJ2-5	few
CASSLGTSGYEQYF	TGTGCCAGCAGCCTAGGGACTAGCGGCTACGAGCAGTACTTC	TRBV13	TRBD2	TRBJ2-7	NA
CASSIPGTYPTTDTQYF	TGTGCCAGCAGCATTCCCGGGACTTACCCAACTACAGATACGCAGTATTTT	TRBV5-4	NA	TRBJ2-3	NA
CASSQDPQGGNSPLHF	TGTGCCAGCAGCCAAGATCCCCAGGGAGGTAATTCACCCCTCCACTTT	TRBV3-1/TRBV3-2	NA	TRBJ1-6	few
CASSPTGASGRETDTQYF	TGTGCCAGTAGTCCAACCGGGGCTAGCGGGAGGGAGACAGATACGCAGTATTTT	TRBV19	TRBD2	TRBJ2-3	NA
CASSLGARGDTQYF	TGTGCCAGCAGTCTAGGGGCCAGGGGAGATACGCAGTATTTT	TRBV6-2/TRBV6-3	NA	TRBJ2-3	NA
CASSQARGTNTGELFF	TGTGCCAGCAGCCAGGCCCGTGGAACGAATACCGGGGAGCTGTTTTTT	TRBV7-9	NA	TRBJ2-2	NA
CASSSLLGTGGVYEQYF	TGTGCCAGCAGTTCTCTCCTTGGGACAGGGGGTGTCTACGAGCAGTACTTC	TRBV27	TRBD1	TRBJ2-7	NA
CASSLETGVGGRLDEQYF	TGTGCCAGCAGCTTAGAAACTGGGGTTGGCGGGAGACTGGACGAGCAGTACTTC	TRBV7-2	TRBD2	TRBJ2-7	few
CASSLFRGGSTDTQYF	TGTGCCAGCAGCTTGTTCCGGGGTGGTTCCACAGATACGCAGTATTTT	TRBV5-8	NA	TRBJ2-3	NA
CASSTRQSSYNSPLHF	TGTGCCAGCAGCACCCGACAGAGCTCCTATAATTCACCCCTCCACTTT	TRBV7-2	NA	TRBJ1-6	NA
CASSRQTGDYSYEQYF	TGTGCCAGCAGCAGACAGACAGGTGACTACTCCTACGAGCAGTACTTC	TRBV5-4	NA	TRBJ2-7	NA
CASSLSGQNNYGYTF	TGCGCCAGCAGCTTGTCGGGACAGAATAACTATGGCTACACCTTC	TRBV5-1	TRBD1	TRBJ1-2	many
CAWSSGGNQPQHF	TGTGCCTGGTCGTCGGGAGGGAATCAGCCCCAGCATTTT	TRBV30	NA	TRBJ1-5	once
CASSQTTASGYTDTQYF	TGTGCCAGCAGCCAAACCACGGCTAGCGGTTACACAGATACGCAGTATTTT	TRBV7-2	TRBD2	TRBJ2-3	NA
CASSFSGAGVGETQYF	TGTGCCAGCAGCTTCTCCGGGGCAGGGGTAGGAGAGACCCAGTACTTC	TRBV9	NA	TRBJ2-5	NA
CASSDFALRGSSNEQFF	TGTGCCAGCTCCGATTTCGCCCTGAGAGGGTCTTCCAATGAGCAGTTCTTC	TRBV7-9	NA	TRBJ2-1	NA